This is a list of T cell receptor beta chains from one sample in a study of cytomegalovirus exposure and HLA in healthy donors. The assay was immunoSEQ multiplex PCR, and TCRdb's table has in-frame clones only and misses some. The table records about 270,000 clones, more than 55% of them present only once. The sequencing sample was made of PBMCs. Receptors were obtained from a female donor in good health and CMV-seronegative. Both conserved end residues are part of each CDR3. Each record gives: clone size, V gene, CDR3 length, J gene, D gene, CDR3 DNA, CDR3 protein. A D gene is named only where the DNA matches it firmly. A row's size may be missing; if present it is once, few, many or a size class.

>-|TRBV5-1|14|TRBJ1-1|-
TGCGCCAGCAGCGCCGACGACAGCCCTTTTGCCGCTTTCTTT
CASSADDSPFAAFF
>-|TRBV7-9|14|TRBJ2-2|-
TGTGCCAGCAGCTTAGTTGTTGTTCACGGGGAGCTGTTTTTT
CASSLVVVHGELFF
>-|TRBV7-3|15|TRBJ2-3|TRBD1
TGTGCCAGCAGCTTCGGCAGGGGGAACACAGATACGCAGTATTTT
CASSFGRGNTDTQYF
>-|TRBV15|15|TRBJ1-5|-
TGTGCCACCAGCAGTTACTCAGGTAGCAATCAGCCCCAGCATTTT
CATSSYSGSNQPQHF
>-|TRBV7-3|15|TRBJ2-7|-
TGTGCCAGCAGCTTATTAGCGGTGAGCTCCTACGAGCAGTACTTC
CASSLLAVSSYEQYF
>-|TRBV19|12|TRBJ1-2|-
TGTGCCAGTAGTATACGTCAGTCAGGCTACACCTTC
CASSIRQSGYTF
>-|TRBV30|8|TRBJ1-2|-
TGTGCCTGGGGGGCATCTACCTTC
CAWGASTF
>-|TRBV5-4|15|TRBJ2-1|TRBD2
TGTGCCAGCAGCTTGGGGACTAGCGGATTCAATGAGCAGTTCTTC
CASSLGTSGFNEQFF
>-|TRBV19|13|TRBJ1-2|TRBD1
TGTGCCAGTAGTTCCCAGACAGGGAATGGCTACACCTTC
CASSSQTGNGYTF
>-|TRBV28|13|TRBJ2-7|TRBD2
TGTGCCAGCAGTCCGGGGGGTTCCTACGAGCAGTACTTC
CASSPGGSYEQYF
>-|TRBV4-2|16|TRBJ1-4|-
TGTGCCAGCAGCCACAAGAGTAGCAGTGTTAATGAAAAACTGTTTTTT
CASSHKSSSVNEKLFF
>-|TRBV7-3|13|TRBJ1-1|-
TGTGCCAGCAGCTTAACGGGGCCCACTGAAGCTTTCTTT
CASSLTGPTEAFF
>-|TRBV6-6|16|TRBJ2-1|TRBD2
TGTGCCAGCGCCAGAAAGCGGGAGGGCCTTCCCAATGAGCAGTTCTTC
CASARKREGLPNEQFF
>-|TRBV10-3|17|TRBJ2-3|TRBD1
TGTGCCATCAGTTTTTCCCCGACAGGGCTTACCACAGATGCGCAGTATTTT
CAISFSPTGLTTDAQYF
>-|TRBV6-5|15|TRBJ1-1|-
TGTGCCAGCAGTAGATTGGCAGGGCTGAACACTGAAGCTTTCTTT
CASSRLAGLNTEAFF
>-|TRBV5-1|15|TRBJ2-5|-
TGCGCCAGCAGCCCTGGGGCCGCAGTCCCAGAGACCCAGTACTTC
CASSPGAAVPETQYF
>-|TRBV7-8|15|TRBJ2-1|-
TGTGCCAGCAGCTTCTTAGGACTTTCTTACAATGAGCAGTTCTTC
CASSFLGLSYNEQFF
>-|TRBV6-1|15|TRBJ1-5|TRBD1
TGTGCCAGCAGCAGGGACAGAACTAGCAATCAGCCCCAGCATTTT
CASSRDRTSNQPQHF
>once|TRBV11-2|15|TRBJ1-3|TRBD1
TGTGCCAGCAGTCCGACAGGGAGCTCTGGAAACACCATATATTTT
CASSPTGSSGNTIYF
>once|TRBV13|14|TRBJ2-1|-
TGTGCCAGCAGCTTAGATTTAAGGGGAACTGAGCAGTTCTTC
CASSLDLRGTEQFF